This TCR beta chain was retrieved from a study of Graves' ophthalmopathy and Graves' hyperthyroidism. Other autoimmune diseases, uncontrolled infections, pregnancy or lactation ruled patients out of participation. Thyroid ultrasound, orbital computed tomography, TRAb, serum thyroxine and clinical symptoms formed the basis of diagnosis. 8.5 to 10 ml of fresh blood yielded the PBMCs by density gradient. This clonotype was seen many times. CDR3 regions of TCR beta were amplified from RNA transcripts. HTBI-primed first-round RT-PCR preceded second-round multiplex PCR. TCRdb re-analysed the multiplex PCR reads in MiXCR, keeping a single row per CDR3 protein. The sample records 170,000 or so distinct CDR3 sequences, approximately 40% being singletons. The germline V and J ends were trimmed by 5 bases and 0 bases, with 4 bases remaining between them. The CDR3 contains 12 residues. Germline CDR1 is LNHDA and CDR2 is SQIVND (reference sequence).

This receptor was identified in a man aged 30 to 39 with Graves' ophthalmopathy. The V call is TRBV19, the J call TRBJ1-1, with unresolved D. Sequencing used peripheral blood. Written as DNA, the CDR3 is TGTGCCAGTAGTCTTCTGAACACTGAAGCTTTCTTT. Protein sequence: CASSLLNTEAFF. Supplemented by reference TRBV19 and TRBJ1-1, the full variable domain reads DGGITQSPKYLFRKEGQNVTLSCEQNLNHDAMYWYRQDPGQGLRLIYYSQIVNDFQKGDIAEGYSVSREKKESFPLTVTSAQKNPTAFYLCASSLLNTEAFFGQGTRLTVV.